The next 23 T cell receptor beta chains were all read from a single sample in a study of CXCR3-negative and CXCR3-positive naive CD8 T cells. The authors prepared UMI-labeled TRB cDNA libraries by 5' RACE. With the 5' RACE reads reprocessed, TCRdb shows one record per CDR3 protein and no DNA. The clone table shows around 8,400 distinct CDR3 sequences, with the ten largest holding less than 2%. Sequencing was performed on naive CXCR3- CD8+ T cells from blood. Subset denoted: CD45RO-CCR7+CD27+CD95- naive CD8+ T cells lacking CXCR3 (TNR3-). The origin of the receptors is a human donor in good health. Some clones in this sample may be carry-over from other donors' samples.

V gene TRBV29-1 combines with J gene TRBJ1-4. Per germline, CDR1 SQVTM and CDR2 ANQGSEA. The CDR3 loop spans 16 amino acids. CDR3 region: CSVEDQDGGFNEKLFF.

Judged by frequency, this clonotype is medium-sized (0.01 to 0.1%). V and J are TRBV20-1 and TRBJ1-1; TCRdb's assignment of TRBD1 cannot be checked, as there is no DNA. There are 14 residues in the CDR3. Germline CDR1 reads DFQATT; CDR2 reads SNEGSKA (reference sequence). The CDR3 protein is CSARDRQGMAEAFF.

The rearrangement uses TRBV29-1 and TRBJ1-1; TCRdb selects TRBD1, and the lack of DNA leaves this call unchecked. The V gene's germline CDR1 is SQVTM and CDR2 ANQGSEA. The CDR3 contains 18 residues. CDR3 amino acids: CSVEGFLGQGDQNTEAFF.

According to its frequency, this clonotype is medium-sized. The V gene is TRBV29-1, the J gene TRBJ2-1; as DNA is missing, the TRBD1 call by TCRdb cannot be tested. The CDR3 sequence is 14 residues long. CDR1 and CDR2 (germline): SQVTM, ANQGSEA. The CDR3 region is CSVVGQSSYNEQFF.

The V gene is TRBV5-1, the J gene TRBJ2-1. The CDR3 sequence is 13 residues long. Germline CDR1 SGHRS, CDR2 YFSETQ. CDR3 protein: CASSETAAIEQFF. Variable domain in full (rest from reference TRBV5-1 and TRBJ2-1): KAGVTQTPRYLIKTRGQQVTLSCSPISGHRSVSWYQQTPGQGLQFLFEYFSETQRNKGNFPGRFSGRQFSNSRSEMNVSTLELGDSALYLCASSETAAIEQFFGPGTRLTVL.

Considering frequency, this clonotype is medium-sized. The chain is built from TRBV28 and TRBJ2-7; the TCRdb call, TRBD2, lacks DNA for checking. Germline values: CDR1 MDHEN, CDR2 SYDVKM. The CDR3 spans 16 residues. The CDR3 reads CASSHKLAEASYEQYF.

Measured by frequency, this clonotype is medium-sized. The chain is built from TRBV21-1 and TRBJ2-7; TCRdb reports TRBD2, a call that lacks DNA to check it against. TRBV21-1 represents a pseudogene. CDR3 size: 17 residues. CDR3: CASSNGAGGPRSYEQYF.

This CDR3 is CSLHRGLGTEASF. This sequence joins TRBV29-1 and TRBJ1-1; TCRdb calls TRBD1, which cannot be checked without DNA. The CDR3 totals 13 residues. Germline assignment: CDR1 SQVTM and CDR2 ANQGSEA. The variable domain in full, completed from reference TRBV29-1 and TRBJ1-1, reads SAVISQKPSRDICQRGTSLTIQCQVDSQVTMMFWYRQQPGQSLTLIATANQGSEATYESGFVIDKFPISRPNLTFSTLTVSNMSPEDSSIYLCSLHRGLGTEASFGQGTRLTVV.

The rearrangement joins TRBV28 to TRBJ1-6; TCRdb lists TRBD1, though no DNA is available to test this call. CDR1 and CDR2 (germline): MDHEN, SYDVKM. The CDR3 is made up of 14 amino acids. The CDR3 spells CASSPGTGGSPLHF.

Frequency places this clonotype as medium-sized. The chain has TRBV2 and TRBJ2-7; the TCRdb D gene call, TRBD2, has no DNA to confirm it. The germline gives CDR1 SNHLY, CDR2 FYNNEI. This CDR3 has 14 amino acids. The CDR3 here is CASRSSGGTPEQYF.

The chain uses TRBV29-1 and TRBJ1-1. Germline values: CDR1 SQVTM, CDR2 ANQGSEA. The CDR3 has 12 amino acids. CDR3 amino acids: CSADGMNTEAFF.

V and J are TRBV7-2 and TRBJ2-3. The CDR3 is 15 amino acids. Germline-derived CDR1 and CDR2 are SGHTA and FQGNSA. The CDR3 here is CASSPQLWRSDTQYF.

This clonotype is deemed medium-sized by its frequency. CDR3 loop: CASSPLPGADPGGETQYF. The chain joins TRBV7-9 to TRBJ2-5; TCRdb lists TRBD2, though no DNA is available to test this call. The germline gives CDR1 SEHNR, CDR2 FQNEAQ (reference sequence). The CDR3 sequence is 18 residues long.

This chain connects TRBV9 to TRBJ2-1; TCRdb's D call of TRBD2 is untestable without DNA. Germline V gene sequence: CDR1 SGDLS, CDR2 YYNGEE. CDR3 length equals 17 residues. The CDR3 spells CASSEGTSGPRGNEQFF.

This sequence joins TRBV29-1 and TRBJ1-2; TCRdb reports TRBD1, a call that lacks DNA to check it against. The length of the CDR3 is 12 residues. CDR1 SQVTM and CDR2 ANQGSEA come from the germline V gene. CDR3: CSVLGGVYGYTF.

The chain joins TRBV7-8 to TRBJ1-4. Germline CDR1 SGHVS, CDR2 FQNEAQ. This CDR3 is built from 15 residues. The CDR3 here is CASSSLTGEGEKLFF. Full variable domain (remainder filled in from reference TRBV7-8 and TRBJ1-4): GAGVSQSPRYKVAKRGQDVALRCDPISGHVSLFWYQQALGQGPEFLTYFQNEAQLDKSGLPSDRFFAERPEGSVSTLKIQRTQQEDSAVYLCASSSLTGEGEKLFFGSGTQLSVL.

The chain employs TRBV24-1 and TRBJ2-1; TCRdb calls TRBD1, which cannot be checked without DNA. This CDR3 spans 14 amino acids. Germline assignment: CDR1 KGHDR and CDR2 SFDVKD. The CDR3 reads CATSDTSLGDEQFF.

The chain has TRBV15 and TRBJ2-7. The CDR3 has 14 amino acids. Germline CDR1 reads LNHNV; CDR2 reads YYDKDF (reference sequence). The CDR3 sequence: CATSSFTGVYEQYF. The whole variable domain, remainder taken from reference TRBV15 and TRBJ2-7, is DAMVIQNPRYQVTQFGKPVTLSCSQTLNHNVMYWYQQKSSQAPKLLFHYYDKDFNNEADTPDNFQSRRPNTSFCFLDIRSPGLGDTAMYLCATSSFTGVYEQYFGPGTRLTVT.

This clonotype is identified as medium-sized (0.01 to 0.1%) from frequency. The chain links TRBV29-1 to TRBJ2-3; without DNA, the TCRdb call of TRBD1 cannot be checked. Germline CDR1 SQVTM, CDR2 ANQGSEA. The CDR3 extends over 15 amino acids. CDR3 residues: CSVTNRGAIADTQYF.

By frequency, this clonotype is medium-sized. The J gene is TRBJ2-7, the V gene TRBV28; with no DNA, the TCRdb D assignment of TRBD2 cannot be verified. CDR1 MDHEN and CDR2 SYDVKM come from the germline V gene. This CDR3 region has 13 residues. This chain's CDR3 is CASSSGPPYEQYF.

This clonotype registers medium-sized (0.01 to 0.1%) by frequency. The gene calls are TRBV12-3 or TRBV12-4 and TRBJ2-7; no DNA is available, so the TRBD1 call from TCRdb remains unchecked. CDR3 length equals 12 residues. The CDR3 loop is CASSFGGYEQYF.

The genes are TRBV29-1 and TRBJ2-2. Per the germline V gene, CDR1 is SQVTM and CDR2 is ANQGSEA. The CDR3 loop spans 13 amino acids. The CDR3 reads CSARSGGTGELFF.

The chain has TRBV4-2 and TRBJ2-2. There are 16 residues in the CDR3. Germline V lookup: CDR1 LGHNA, CDR2 YNFKEQ. CDR3 amino acids: CASSQVIVADTGELFF.